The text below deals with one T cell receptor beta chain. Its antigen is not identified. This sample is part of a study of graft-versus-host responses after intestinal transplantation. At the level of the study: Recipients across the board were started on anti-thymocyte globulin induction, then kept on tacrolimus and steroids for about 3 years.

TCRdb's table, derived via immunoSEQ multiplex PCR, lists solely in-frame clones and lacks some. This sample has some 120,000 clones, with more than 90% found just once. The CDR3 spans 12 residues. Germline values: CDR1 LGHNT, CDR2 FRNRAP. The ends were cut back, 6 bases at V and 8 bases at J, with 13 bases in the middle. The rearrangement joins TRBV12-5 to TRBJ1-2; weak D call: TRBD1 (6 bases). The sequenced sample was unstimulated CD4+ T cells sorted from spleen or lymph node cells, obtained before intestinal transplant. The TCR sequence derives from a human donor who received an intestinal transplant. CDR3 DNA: TGTGCTAGTGGGCCACAGGGAGGCGGCTACACCTTC. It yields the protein CASGPQGGGYTF.